The 3 T cell receptor beta chains in this list originate from one sample, sequenced in a study of T cell responses to AZD1222 COVID-19 vaccine. The repertoire was sequenced with immunoSEQ multiplex PCR; TCRdb's copy has only in-frame clones and lacks some. Here the sample spans 150,000 or so clones, over 90% being singletons. Sequencing used peripheral blood, obtained 28 days after the second AZD1222 dose. The receptors derive from an adult who received the AZD1222 COVID-19 vaccine.

This chain uses TRBV28 with TRBJ1-1, with a weak D call TRBD1 (6 bases). Per the germline V gene, CDR1 is MDHEN and CDR2 is SYDVKM. V was clipped by 7 bases and J by 0 bases, with 15 bases between them. This CDR3 has 15 residues. The DNA of the CDR3 is TGTGCCAGCATCCCCTCGGGACAAATGAACACTGAAGCTTTCTTT. The encoded protein is CASIPSGQMNTEAFF.

The V gene is TRBV6-1, the J gene TRBJ1-1; no clear D. Between the trimmed V and J ends, which lost 0 bases and 10 bases, there was a span of 6 bases. The CDR3 is made up of 11 amino acids. Germline loops: CDR1 MNHNS, CDR2 SASEGT. CDR3 loop: CASSEASGAFF. The CDR3 nucleotides are TGTGCCAGCAGTGAAGCTTCGGGAGCTTTCTTT.

The genes are TRBV19 and TRBJ2-7; 7 bases match TRBD1. V was pared by 4 bases and J by 5 bases, with 8 bases of the junction left unmatched. The CDR3 has 14 amino acids. The germline gives CDR1 LNHDA, CDR2 SQIVND (reference sequence). The CDR3 protein is CASSREGAGDEQYF. The CDR3 nucleotides read TGTGCCAGTAGTAGAGAGGGGGCAGGGGACGAGCAGTACTTC.